The 13 T cell receptor beta chains below come from one sample, sequenced in a study of CD8 T cells in Susac syndrome. An amount of RNA that ranged from 0.5 to 1 ug was reverse transcribed with random hexamers. TCRdb re-called the immunoSEQ multiplex PCR reads through MiXCR, storing one row per CDR3 protein. The table includes about 140,000 distinct CDR3 sequences, 95% detected once. Sequencing input: CD4+ T cells from PBMCs. Receptor source: a human donor with Susac syndrome.

This chain joins TRBV30 and TRBJ1-6, with D perhaps matching TRBD1 (5 bases). Germline CDR1 GTSNPN, CDR2 SVGIG (reference sequence). This CDR3 contains 14 residues. Trimming pared 4 bases from V and 7 bases from J, leaving 14 bases between. The CDR3 nucleotides are TGTGCCTGGAATCGGGACTGGACAAATTCACCCCTCCACTTT. Protein sequence: CAWNRDWTNSPLHF.

The chain employs TRBV15 and TRBJ2-7, with a tentative D call TRBD2 (7 bases). Germline V lookup: CDR1 LNHNV, CDR2 YYDKDF (reference sequence). This CDR3 comprises 14 residues. The V gene lost 0 bases and the J gene lost 6 bases, with 12 bases spanning the gap. In nucleotides, the CDR3 is TGTGCCACCAGCAGAGACGGGGGGCTGGTCGAGCAGTACTTC. Translating gives CATSRDGGLVEQYF.

The chain combines TRBV5-6 with TRBJ2-1, with 8 bases that match TRBD1. The junction had 7 bases not matched to a gene; V was cut back by 0 bases and J by 8 bases. Germline V lookup: CDR1 SGHDT, CDR2 YYEEEE. The CDR3 covers 15 residues. CDR3: CASSLGDRKRHEQFF. The DNA for the CDR3 is TGTGCCAGCAGCTTGGGGGACAGGAAGCGCCATGAGCAGTTCTTC.

This chain connects TRBV5-1 to TRBJ2-1; 8 nucleotides match TRBD1. The germline V gene encodes CDR1 SGHRS and CDR2 YFSETQ. The CDR3 has 15 amino acids. Trimming cost V 4 bases and J 3 bases; bases outside gene matches: 6. This CDR3 reads CASSPTGEVYNEQFF. As DNA, the CDR3 is TGCGCCAGCAGCCCGACAGGGGAGGTCTACAATGAGCAGTTCTTC.

The gene calls are TRBV4-2 and TRBJ2-7; the match to TRBD1 covers 7 bases. Germline loops: CDR1 LGHNA, CDR2 YNFKEQ. CDR3 length: 14 residues. V lost 1 base, J lost 6 bases, and 6 bases stayed unmatched. CDR3 nucleotide sequence: TGTGCCAGCAGCCAAGTACAGGGGAGAGCCGAGCAGTACTTC. Translation: CASSQVQGRAEQYF.

V and J are TRBV30 and TRBJ1-2, with 7 bases lining up with TRBD1. Germline CDR1 GTSNPN, CDR2 SVGIG (reference sequence). V lost 0 bases to trimming and J lost 8 bases; unmatched junction nucleotides: 6. This CDR3 comprises 13 residues. The CDR3 sequence is CAWSVPRGSGYTF. CDR3 sequence (DNA): TGTGCCTGGAGTGTACCCAGGGGGAGCGGCTACACCTTC.

V gene TRBV27 combines with J gene TRBJ1-6, with D possibly TRBD1 on 5 matching bases. The CDR3 is 11 residues long. The ends were cut back, 11 bases at V and 10 bases at J, with 12 bases in the middle. CDR1 MNHEY and CDR2 SMNVEV come from the germline V gene (reference sequence). The CDR3 DNA follows: TGTGCCCGGGGGACTTACTCACCCCTCCACTTT. The encoded protein is CARGTYSPLHF.

The V call is TRBV10-3, the J call TRBJ2-7, with 8 positions matching TRBD1. The V segment lost 2 bases and the J segment 6 bases; nucleotides outside the gene matches: 6. CDR3 length equals 14 residues. Germline CDR1 is ENHRY and CDR2 is SYGVKD. Written as DNA, the CDR3 is TGTGCCATCAGTGAGGGACAGGGCCTCTCCGAGCAGTACTTC. Translated: CAISEGQGLSEQYF.

The chain combines TRBV19 with TRBJ2-7; TRBD1 matches 9 bases. Trimming cost V 2 bases and J 3 bases; bases outside gene matches: 8. The CDR3 runs 16 residues. In germline, CDR1 is LNHDA, CDR2 SQIVND (reference sequence). CDR3 DNA: TGTGCCAGTAGTATATCACAGGGGGCGACCGGCTACGAGCAGTACTTC. It translates to CASSISQGATGYEQYF.

V gene TRBV28 combines with J gene TRBJ2-7; 10 bases align to TRBD1. In germline, CDR1 is MDHEN, CDR2 SYDVKM. The CDR3 contains 16 residues. Trimming cost V 5 bases and J 1 base; bases outside gene matches: 8. CDR3 amino acids: CASSPPPGQGSYEQYF. The CDR3 coding sequence is TGTGCCAGCAGTCCCCCCCCGGGACAGGGGTCCTACGAGCAGTACTTC.

The V call is TRBV30, the J call TRBJ1-1; 8 nucleotides align to TRBD1. Germline V CDR1 and CDR2: GTSNPN, SVGIG (reference sequence). V shed 8 bases and J 1 base; nucleotides not matched to a gene: 9. The CDR3 runs to 14 residues. CDR3 in amino acids: CATPGGAGNTEAFF. The DNA of the CDR3 is TGTGCCACTCCAGGGGGCGCTGGGAACACTGAAGCTTTCTTT.

CDR3 protein: CASWTSGGAYNEQFF. The CDR3 region has the DNA TGTGCCAGCTGGACTAGCGGGGGGGCATACAATGAGCAGTTCTTC. V usage is TRBV12-3 or TRBV12-4 and J usage is TRBJ2-1, with 15 bases aligning to TRBD2. Trimming removed 8 bases from V and 4 bases from J; junction bases left unmatched: 3. CDR3 length: 15 amino acids.

The chain carries TRBV20-1 and TRBJ2-1, with 8 bases that match TRBD2. V lost 5 bases to trimming and J lost 8 bases; unmatched junction nucleotides: 5. The CDR3 has 12 residues. CDR1 and CDR2 (germline): DFQATT, SNEGSKA (reference sequence). The DNA for the CDR3 is TGCAGTGCTTTGCCGGGACTAGATGAGCAGTTCTTC. Its protein is CSALPGLDEQFF.